Listed below are T cell receptor beta chains from one sample, sequenced in a study of cytomegalovirus exposure and HLA in healthy donors. Assay: immunoSEQ multiplex PCR; the TCRdb copy retains only in-frame clones and omits some. Of some 140,000 clones listed, 79% are singletons. What was sequenced was PBMCs. The receptor set was obtained from a man aged 25 to 40 in good health and CMV-seropositive. Both conserved end residues are trimmed from each CDR3. Some rows have no size entry. The others give once, few or many, or a class for an expanded clone.

>TRBJ1-3|TRBV10-3|NA
AISATGTGIDTIY
>TRBJ2-3|TRBV6-1|NA
ASSEAVGALSTDTQY
>TRBJ1-2|TRBV23-1|NA
ASSRPGVGGYT
>TRBJ1-1|TRBV29-1|NA
SVEDSTRGGTEAF
>TRBJ1-1|TRBV6-5|NA
ASSYWTGGTEAF
>TRBJ2-3|TRBV25-1|NA
ASSEGRVGTDTQY
>TRBJ2-2|TRBV2|few
ASSEARTGELF
>TRBJ1-1|TRBV19|NA
AATHQTGGTEAF
>TRBJ2-7|TRBV4-1|NA
ASSQGTSGVYEQY
>TRBJ2-7|TRBV4-3|NA
ASSQTTGAYEQY
>TRBJ1-2|TRBV27|once
ASSAQGAYGYT
>TRBJ1-2|TRBV9|few
ASSLGGTGVSGYT
>TRBJ1-5|TRBV28|NA
ASSAGQAHQPQH
>TRBJ1-1|TRBV5-4|NA
ASSLAQGRVTEAF
>TRBJ1-1|TRBV2|NA
ASSEASTEAF
>TRBJ1-3|TRBV18|NA
ASSPGQRNTIY
>TRBJ1-5|TRBV16|NA
ASSQYSTGNQPQH
>TRBJ2-5|TRBV19|NA
ASSPPGLAIETQY